The T cell receptor beta chain described here comes from a study of monozygotic twins with inflammatory bowel disease. The study, taken as a whole, reports: The study found lower TCRbeta diversity (inverse Simpson) in IBD patients than in healthy co-twins.

Remarks on this clonotype: Its antigen is undetermined.

This CDR3 region has 15 residues. Germline V gives CDR1 SGHRS, CDR2 YFSETQ. Blood was drawn at about 2.6 ml per donor. UMIs containing a 6-nucleotide sample barcode were added via template switching. Two nested PCRs, run for roughly 17 and 9 cycles, were applied to TCRalpha and TCRbeta cDNA. TCRdb reprocessed the 5' RACE reads; each CDR3 protein has one entry and no DNA is given. This sample contains about 420,000 distinct CDR3 sequences. The receptor's source is a human donor with ulcerative colitis or Crohn's disease, or a healthy co-twin of an affected twin (not recorded which). V is TRBV5-1 and J is TRBJ2-2; as DNA is missing, the TRBD1 call by TCRdb cannot be tested. The sample consisted of blood. The CDR3 loop reads CASNQGRTNTGELFF.